Listed below are T cell receptor beta chains from one sample, sequenced in a study of PD-L1 blockade in urothelial cancer. Assay: immunoSEQ multiplex PCR; the TCRdb copy retains only in-frame clones and omits some. The table has 45,000 to 55,000 clones, approximately 85% seen once. The input for sequencing was PBMCs, taken around atezolizumab (anti-PD-L1) treatment. The receptors originated from a man aged 70 or older with urothelial cancer. CDR3s include the opening cysteine and the closing phenylalanine or tryptophan. D genes are given only for firm matches. For some rows the clone size is stated as once, few or many, or as a class when expanded; others skip it.

CDR3aa	CDR3nt	d_gene	v_gene	j_gene	abundance
CASSPPGGRTAGNTIYF	TGTGCCAGCTCACCACCCGGAGGAAGGACAGCAGGAAACACCATATATTTT	-	TRBV18	TRBJ1-3	-
CASSGRTSYNEQFF	TGCGCCAGCAGCGGGCGGACTAGCTACAATGAGCAGTTCTTC	TRBD2	TRBV5-1	TRBJ2-1	-
CASSGTSGSTDTQYF	TGTGCCAGCAGTGGAACTAGCGGGAGCACAGATACGCAGTATTTT	TRBD2	TRBV28	TRBJ2-3	-
CASRPGQAFSGANVLTF	TGTGCCAGCAGGCCGGGACAGGCCTTCTCTGGGGCCAACGTCCTGACTTTC	TRBD1	TRBV25-1	TRBJ2-6	-
CASRSDGNQPQHF	TGTGCCAGCAGAAGCGACGGGAATCAGCCCCAGCATTTT	-	TRBV6-5	TRBJ1-5	-
CASSGGGLAGEAEQYF	TGTGCCAGCAGTGGGGGGGGTCTAGCGGGAGAAGCCGAGCAGTACTTC	TRBD2	TRBV2	TRBJ2-7	-
CASSLSAGDEQYF	TGTGCCAGCAGCTTATCCGCGGGAGACGAGCAGTACTTC	TRBD2	TRBV7-3	TRBJ2-7	-
CSVEESGVRGTYEQYF	TGCAGCGTTGAAGAGAGTGGTGTTCGCGGTACTTACGAGCAGTACTTC	-	TRBV29-1	TRBJ2-7	-
CASRGQESGNTIYF	TGCGCCAGCAGGGGACAGGAGTCTGGAAACACCATATATTTT	TRBD1	TRBV5-1	TRBJ1-3	-
CASSRDSGANEKLFF	TGTGCCAGCTCACGGGACTCGGGTGCTAATGAAAAACTGTTTTTT	-	TRBV18	TRBJ1-4	-
CASSSQGQGAHGYTF	TGTGCCAGCTCATCTCAGGGACAGGGGGCGCACGGCTACACCTTC	TRBD1	TRBV18	TRBJ1-2	-
CASSWGGGPDTQYF	TGTGCCAGCAGCTGGGGCGGAGGGCCAGATACGCAGTATTTT	-	TRBV5-4	TRBJ2-3	once
CASSQDNSGLIYEQYF	TGTGCCAGCAGCCAAGATAACAGCGGCTTAATCTACGAGCAGTACTTC	-	TRBV4-2	TRBJ2-7	-
CASSPSADTEAFF	TGCGCCAGCAGCCCCTCGGCGGACACTGAAGCTTTCTTT	-	TRBV10-1	TRBJ1-1	few
CASSVGTPLEYEQYF	TGTGCCAGCAGCGTAGGGACACCTTTAGAATACGAGCAGTACTTC	-	TRBV9	TRBJ2-7	-
CASSERQGYEKLFF	TGTGCCAGCAGTGAGCGCCAGGGGTATGAAAAACTGTTTTTT	-	TRBV2	TRBJ1-4	-
CASSFGVGQPQHF	TGTGCCAGCAGTTTCGGGGTTGGACAGCCCCAGCATTTT	-	TRBV28	TRBJ1-5	-
CASSPLGLAGYTDTQYF	TGTGCCAGCAGTCCCCTAGGACTAGCGGGATACACAGATACGCAGTATTTT	TRBD2	TRBV27	TRBJ2-3	-
CASSRSGTGANVLTF	TGCGCCAGCAGTCGTTCAGGGACTGGGGCCAACGTCCTGACTTTC	-	TRBV23-1	TRBJ2-6	-
CASSQPAKGETQYF	TGCGCCAGCAGCCAGCCCGCCAAGGGGGAGACCCAGTACTTC	-	TRBV4-1	TRBJ2-5	-
CASSPRLAGGANTGELFF	TGTGCCAGCTCACCACGGCTAGCGGGAGGGGCGAACACCGGGGAGCTGTTTTTT	TRBD2	TRBV18	TRBJ2-2	-
CASSLGGGGNTIYF	TGTGCCAGCAGCCTTGGGGGGGGTGGAAACACCATATATTTT	-	TRBV5-4	TRBJ1-3	-
CASSLAGGGWSGELFF	TGTGCCAGCAGCTTGGCTGGCGGGGGGTGGAGCGGGGAGCTGTTTTTT	TRBD2	TRBV5-6	TRBJ2-2	-
CASSPTGSSGNTIYF	TGTGCCAGCAGCCCAACAGGGTCCTCTGGAAACACCATATATTTT	-	TRBV7-8	TRBJ1-3	-
CASSESGVDYGYTF	TGCGCCAGCAGTGAGAGCGGGGTTGACTATGGCTACACCTTC	-	TRBV10-1	TRBJ1-2	few
CASSRGRDNQPQHF	TGTGCCAGCAGCAGGGGGAGGGACAATCAGCCCCAGCATTTT	-	TRBV5-6	TRBJ1-5	-
CASSLGTNTGELFF	TGTGCCAGCAGCTTAGGGACAAACACCGGGGAGCTGTTTTTT	-	TRBV7-8	TRBJ2-2	-
CASSQVGRRYYEQYF	TGCGCCAGCAGCCAAGTCGGGAGGCGGTACTACGAGCAGTACTTC	TRBD2	TRBV4-1	TRBJ2-7	-
CASSPGLAGYTF	TGCGCCAGCAGCCCGGGACTTGCGGGCTACACCTTC	-	TRBV5-1	TRBJ1-2	-
CASSPGDRAYEQYF	TGTGCCAGCAGTCCCGGGGACAGGGCCTACGAGCAGTACTTC	TRBD1	TRBV28	TRBJ2-7	-
CASSVRSEGDSYNEQFF	TGTGCCAGCAGCGTCAGGAGCGAGGGAGACTCCTACAATGAGCAGTTCTTC	-	TRBV9	TRBJ2-1	-
CASTPGGEIRLSNYGYTF	TGTGCCAGCACCCCCGGGGGGGAAATACGCCTCTCTAACTATGGCTACACCTTC	-	TRBV28	TRBJ1-2	-
CASTHSQGLSYEQYF	TGTGCCAGCACCCACTCACAGGGGCTCTCCTACGAGCAGTACTTC	TRBD1	TRBV28	TRBJ2-7	few
CASSPGTGEAFF	TGTGCCAGCTCACCTGGGACAGGCGAAGCTTTCTTT	TRBD1	TRBV18	TRBJ1-1	-
CASSESTGSYNEQFF	TGTGCCAGCAGTGAAAGTACAGGGAGTTACAATGAGCAGTTCTTC	-	TRBV2	TRBJ2-1	few
CASSSMGQGAGEQYF	TGCGCCAGCAGCTCGATGGGACAGGGGGCCGGCGAGCAGTACTTC	TRBD1	TRBV5-1	TRBJ2-7	-
CASSGQTGFNYGYTF	TGTGCCAGTAGTGGACAGACAGGATTTAACTATGGCTACACCTTC	-	TRBV19	TRBJ1-2	few
CASSAYQGVATEAFF	TGTGCCAGCAGCGCTTATCAGGGGGTAGCGACTGAAGCTTTCTTT	TRBD1	TRBV9	TRBJ1-1	-
CASSLSRLYYEQYF	TGCGCCAGCAGCTTGTCCAGGCTATACTACGAGCAGTACTTC	-	TRBV5-1	TRBJ2-7	-
CARSSLAGFHGYTF	TGTGCCAGAAGCTCCCTGGCAGGGTTCCATGGCTACACCTTC	-	TRBV5-3	TRBJ1-2	-